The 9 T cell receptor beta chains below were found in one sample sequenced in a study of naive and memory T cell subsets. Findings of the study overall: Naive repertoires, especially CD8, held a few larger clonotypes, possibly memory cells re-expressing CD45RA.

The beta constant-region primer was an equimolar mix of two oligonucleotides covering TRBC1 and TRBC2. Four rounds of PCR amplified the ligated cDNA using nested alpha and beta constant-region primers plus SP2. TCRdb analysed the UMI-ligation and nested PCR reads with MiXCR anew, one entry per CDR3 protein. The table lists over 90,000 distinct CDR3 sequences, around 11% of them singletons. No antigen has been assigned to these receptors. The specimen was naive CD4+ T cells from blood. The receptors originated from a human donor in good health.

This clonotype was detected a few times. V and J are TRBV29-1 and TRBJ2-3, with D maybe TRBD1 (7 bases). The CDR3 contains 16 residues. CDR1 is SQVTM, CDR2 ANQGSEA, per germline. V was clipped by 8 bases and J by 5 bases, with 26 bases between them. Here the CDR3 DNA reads TGCAGCACCTCAGGGGGACTTCAGCGGAGTGAAGATACGCAGTATTTT. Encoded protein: CSTSGGLQRSEDTQYF.

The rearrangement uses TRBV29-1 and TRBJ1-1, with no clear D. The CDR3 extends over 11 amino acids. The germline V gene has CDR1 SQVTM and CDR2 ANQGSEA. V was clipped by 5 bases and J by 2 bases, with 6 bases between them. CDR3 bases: TGCAGCGTTATGGTAAACACTGAAGCTTTCTTT. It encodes CSVMVNTEAFF.

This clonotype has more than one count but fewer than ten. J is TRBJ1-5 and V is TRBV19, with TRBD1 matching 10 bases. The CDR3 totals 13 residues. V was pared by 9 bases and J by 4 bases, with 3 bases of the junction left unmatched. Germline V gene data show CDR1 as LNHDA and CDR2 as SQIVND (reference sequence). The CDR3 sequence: CASAGQGNQPQHF. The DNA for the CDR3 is TGTGCCAGCGCGGGACAGGGGAATCAGCCCCAGCATTTT.

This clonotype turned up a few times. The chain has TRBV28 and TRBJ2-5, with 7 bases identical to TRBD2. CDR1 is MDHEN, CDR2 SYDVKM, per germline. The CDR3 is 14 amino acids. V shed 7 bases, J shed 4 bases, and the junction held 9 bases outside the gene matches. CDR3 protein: CASTIQAGRETQYF. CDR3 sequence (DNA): TGTGCCAGCACCATACAAGCGGGGCGAGAGACCCAGTACTTC.

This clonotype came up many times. The CDR3 DNA reads as TGTGCCAGCTCACCACGGGGAGGAGGAAACACCATATATTTT. It specifies CASSPRGGGNTIYF. This chain joins TRBV18 and TRBJ1-3; D call uncertain. The germline CDR1 and CDR2 sequences are KGHSH and LQKENI. This CDR3 comprises 14 residues. Trimming removed 1 base at V and 4 bases at J, with 8 bases between.

CDR3 sequence (DNA): TGTGCCAGCAGCCCGGGACAGGGCCCCGGGGAGCTGTTTTTT. It yields the protein CASSPGQGPGELFF. V gene TRBV5-4 combines with J gene TRBJ2-2; TRBD1 agrees at 9 bases. The CDR3 extends over 14 amino acids. After removal of 4 bases from V and 6 bases from J, the junction contained 4 bases not matched to a gene. The germline V gene encodes CDR1 SGHNT and CDR2 YYREEE (reference sequence). The full variable domain, in which reference TRBV5-4 and TRBJ2-2 provide the parts outside the CDR3, is ETGVTQSPTHLIKTRGQQVTLRCSSQSGHNTVSWYQQALGQGPQFIFQYYREEENGRGNFPPRFSGLQFPNYSSELNVNALELDDSALYLCASSPGQGPGELFFGEGSRLTVL.

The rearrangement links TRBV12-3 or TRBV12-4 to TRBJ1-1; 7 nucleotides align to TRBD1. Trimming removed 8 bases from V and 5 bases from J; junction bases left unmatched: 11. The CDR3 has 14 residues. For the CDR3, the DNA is TGTGCCAGCCAGGTCCAGGGGGGGCGAACTGAAGCTTTCTTT. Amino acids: CASQVQGGRTEAFF.

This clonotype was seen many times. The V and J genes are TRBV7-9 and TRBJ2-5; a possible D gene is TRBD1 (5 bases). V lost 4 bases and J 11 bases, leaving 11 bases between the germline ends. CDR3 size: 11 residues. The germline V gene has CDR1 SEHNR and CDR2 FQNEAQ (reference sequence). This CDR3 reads CASSSSTVQYF. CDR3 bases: TGTGCCAGCAGCTCCTCGACAGTGCAGTACTTC.

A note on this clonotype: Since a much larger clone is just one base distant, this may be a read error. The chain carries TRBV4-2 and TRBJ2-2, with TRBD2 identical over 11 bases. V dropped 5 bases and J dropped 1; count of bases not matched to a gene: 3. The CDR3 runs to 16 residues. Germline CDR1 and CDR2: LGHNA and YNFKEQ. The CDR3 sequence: CASSKGLAGNTGELFF. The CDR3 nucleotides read TGTGCCAGCAGCAAAGGACTAGCGGGGAACACCGGGGAGCTGTTTTTT.